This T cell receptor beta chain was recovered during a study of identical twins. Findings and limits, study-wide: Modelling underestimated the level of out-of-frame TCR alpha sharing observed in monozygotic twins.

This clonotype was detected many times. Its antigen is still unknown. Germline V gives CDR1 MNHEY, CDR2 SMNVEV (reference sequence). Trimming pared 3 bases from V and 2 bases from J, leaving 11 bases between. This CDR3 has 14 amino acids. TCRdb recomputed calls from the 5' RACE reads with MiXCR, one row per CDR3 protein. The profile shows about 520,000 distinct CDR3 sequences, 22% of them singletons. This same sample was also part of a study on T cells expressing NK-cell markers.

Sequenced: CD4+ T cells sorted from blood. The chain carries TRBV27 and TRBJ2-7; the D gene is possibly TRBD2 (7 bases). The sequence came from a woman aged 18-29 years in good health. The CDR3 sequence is CASSLAGATYEQYF. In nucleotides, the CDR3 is TGTGCCAGCAGTTTGGCGGGGGCGACCTACGAGCAGTACTTC.